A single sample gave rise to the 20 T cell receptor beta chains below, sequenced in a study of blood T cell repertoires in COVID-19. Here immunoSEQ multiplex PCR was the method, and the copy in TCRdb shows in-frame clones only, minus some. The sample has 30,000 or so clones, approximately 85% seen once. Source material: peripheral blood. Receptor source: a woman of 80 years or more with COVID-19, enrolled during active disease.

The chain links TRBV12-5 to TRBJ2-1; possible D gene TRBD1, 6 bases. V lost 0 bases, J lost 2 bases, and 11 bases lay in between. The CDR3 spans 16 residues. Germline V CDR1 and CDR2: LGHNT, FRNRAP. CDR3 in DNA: TGTGCTAGTGGTTTGGTAGACCGGACAGCCTACAATGAGCAGTTCTTC. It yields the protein CASGLVDRTAYNEQFF.

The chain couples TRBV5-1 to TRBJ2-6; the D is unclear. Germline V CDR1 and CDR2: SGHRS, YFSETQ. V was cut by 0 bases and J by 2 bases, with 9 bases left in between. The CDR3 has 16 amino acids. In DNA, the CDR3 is TGCGCCAGCAGCTTGGGCGATGTGGCTGGGGCCAACGTCCTGACTTTC. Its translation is CASSLGDVAGANVLTF.

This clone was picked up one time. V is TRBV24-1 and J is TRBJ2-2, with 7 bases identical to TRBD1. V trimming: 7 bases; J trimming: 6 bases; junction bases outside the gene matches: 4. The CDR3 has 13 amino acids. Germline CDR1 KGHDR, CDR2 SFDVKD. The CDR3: CATRETGAGELFF. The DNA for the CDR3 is TGTGCCACCAGGGAAACAGGGGCCGGGGAGCTGTTTTTT.

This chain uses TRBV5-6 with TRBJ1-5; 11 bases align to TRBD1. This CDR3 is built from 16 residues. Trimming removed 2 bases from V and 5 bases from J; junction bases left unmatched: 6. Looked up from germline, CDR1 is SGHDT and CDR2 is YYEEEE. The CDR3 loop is CASSFYGQGADQPQHF. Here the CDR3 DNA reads TGTGCCAGCAGCTTCTACGGACAGGGGGCGGATCAGCCCCAGCATTTT.

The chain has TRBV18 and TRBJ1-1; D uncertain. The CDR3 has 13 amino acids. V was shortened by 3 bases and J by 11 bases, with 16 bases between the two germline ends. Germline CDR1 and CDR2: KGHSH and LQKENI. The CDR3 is CASSPPGGLTAFF. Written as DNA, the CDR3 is TGTGCCAGCTCACCCCCGGGAGGTCTGACGGCTTTCTTT.

The CDR3 DNA follows: TGTGCCAGCAGCGTCGGAAGCGGGGGGGCAAAAAATGAGCAGTTCTTC. Its translation: CASSVGSGGAKNEQFF. The rearrangement joins TRBV9 to TRBJ2-1, with 10 positions matching TRBD2. V trimming: 2 bases; J trimming: 7 bases; junction bases outside the gene matches: 9. In germline, CDR1 is SGDLS, CDR2 YYNGEE. The CDR3 runs 16 residues. The entire variable domain, with the rest obtained from reference TRBV9 and TRBJ2-1, is as follows: DSGVTQTPKHLITATGQRVTLRCSPRSGDLSVYWYQQSLDQGLQFLIQYYNGEERAKGNILERFSAQQFPDLHSELNLSSLELGDSALYFCASSVGSGGAKNEQFFGPGTRLTVL.

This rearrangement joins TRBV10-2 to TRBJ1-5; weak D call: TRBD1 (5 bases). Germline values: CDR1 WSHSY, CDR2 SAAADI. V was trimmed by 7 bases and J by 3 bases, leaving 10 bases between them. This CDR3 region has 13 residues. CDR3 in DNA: TGCGCCAGCAAAGAGACAGTCAATCAGCCCCAGCATTTT. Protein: CASKETVNQPQHF.

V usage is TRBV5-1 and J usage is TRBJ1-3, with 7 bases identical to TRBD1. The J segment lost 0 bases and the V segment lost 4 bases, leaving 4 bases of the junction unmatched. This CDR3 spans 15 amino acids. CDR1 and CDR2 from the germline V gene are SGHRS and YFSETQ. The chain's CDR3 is CASSGDSGSGNTIYF. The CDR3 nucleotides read TGCGCCAGCAGCGGGGACAGCGGCTCTGGAAACACCATATATTTT. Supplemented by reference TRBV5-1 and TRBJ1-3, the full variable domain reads KAGVTQTPRYLIKTRGQQVTLSCSPISGHRSVSWYQQTPGQGLQFLFEYFSETQRNKGNFPGRFSGRQFSNSRSEMNVSTLELGDSALYLCASSGDSGSGNTIYFGEGSWLTVV.

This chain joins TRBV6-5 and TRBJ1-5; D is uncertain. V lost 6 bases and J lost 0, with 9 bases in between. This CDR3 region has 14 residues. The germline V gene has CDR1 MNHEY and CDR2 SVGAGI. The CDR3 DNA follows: TGTGCCAGCAGACTAACGAGTAGCAATCAGCCCCAGCATTTT. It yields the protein CASRLTSSNQPQHF.

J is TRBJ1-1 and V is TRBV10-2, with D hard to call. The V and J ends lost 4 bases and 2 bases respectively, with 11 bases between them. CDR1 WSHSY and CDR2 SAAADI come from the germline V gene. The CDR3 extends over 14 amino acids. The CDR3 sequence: CASSAVLPNTEAFF. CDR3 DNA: TGCGCCAGCAGTGCAGTATTACCAAACACTGAAGCTTTCTTT.

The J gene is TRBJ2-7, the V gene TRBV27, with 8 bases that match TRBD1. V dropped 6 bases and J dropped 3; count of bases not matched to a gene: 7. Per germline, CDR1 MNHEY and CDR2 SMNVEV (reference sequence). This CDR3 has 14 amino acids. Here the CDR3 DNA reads TGTGCCAGCAGCCTGACGACAGGGGTCTACGAGCAGTACTTC. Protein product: CASSLTTGVYEQYF.

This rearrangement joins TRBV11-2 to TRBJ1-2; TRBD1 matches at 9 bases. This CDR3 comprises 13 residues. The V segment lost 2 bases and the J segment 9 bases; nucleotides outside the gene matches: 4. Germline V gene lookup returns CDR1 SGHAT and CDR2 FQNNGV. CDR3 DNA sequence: TGTGCCAGCAGCTTAAGGGACAGGGTTCGCTACACCTTC. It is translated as CASSLRDRVRYTF.

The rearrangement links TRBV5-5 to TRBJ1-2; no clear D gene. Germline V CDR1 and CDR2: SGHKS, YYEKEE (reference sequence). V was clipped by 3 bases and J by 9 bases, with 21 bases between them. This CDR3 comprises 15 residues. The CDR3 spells CASSSLPGIPDSYTF. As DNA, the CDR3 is TGTGCCAGCAGCTCACTACCCGGGATACCGGATAGCTACACCTTC.

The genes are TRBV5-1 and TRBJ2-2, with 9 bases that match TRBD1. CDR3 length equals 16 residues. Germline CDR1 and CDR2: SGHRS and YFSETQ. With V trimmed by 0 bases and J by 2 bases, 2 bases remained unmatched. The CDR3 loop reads CASSLAGQGNTGELFF. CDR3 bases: TGCGCCAGCAGCTTGGCGGGACAGGGTAACACCGGGGAGCTGTTTTTT.

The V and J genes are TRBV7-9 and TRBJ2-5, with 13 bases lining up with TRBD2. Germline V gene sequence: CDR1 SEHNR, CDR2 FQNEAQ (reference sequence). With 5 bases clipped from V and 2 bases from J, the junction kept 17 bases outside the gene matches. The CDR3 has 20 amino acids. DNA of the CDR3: TGTGCCAGCAGCCGGGGACTAGCGGGACAATCCATAGGAGGGCAAGAGACCCAGTACTTC. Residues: CASSRGLAGQSIGGQETQYF.

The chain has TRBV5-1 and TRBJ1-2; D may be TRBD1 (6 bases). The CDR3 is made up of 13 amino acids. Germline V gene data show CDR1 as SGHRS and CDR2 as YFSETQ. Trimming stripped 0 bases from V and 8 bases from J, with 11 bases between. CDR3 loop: CASSLAGVVGYTF. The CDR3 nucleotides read TGCGCCAGCAGCTTGGCAGGGGTGGTCGGCTACACCTTC.

The CDR3 loop is CSAWRGETQYF. The DNA for the CDR3 is TGCAGTGCTTGGCGGGGAGAGACCCAGTACTTC. The V and J genes are TRBV20-1 and TRBJ2-5; D might be TRBD2 (6 bases). Germline CDR1 and CDR2: DFQATT and SNEGSKA (reference sequence). This CDR3 spans 11 amino acids. V was pared by 5 bases and J by 4 bases, with 8 bases between.

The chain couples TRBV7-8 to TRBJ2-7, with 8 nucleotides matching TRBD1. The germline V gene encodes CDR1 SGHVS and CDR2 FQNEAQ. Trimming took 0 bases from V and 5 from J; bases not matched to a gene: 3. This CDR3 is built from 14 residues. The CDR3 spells CASSLADRDHEQYF. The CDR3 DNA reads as TGTGCCAGCAGCTTAGCGGACAGGGACCACGAGCAGTACTTC.

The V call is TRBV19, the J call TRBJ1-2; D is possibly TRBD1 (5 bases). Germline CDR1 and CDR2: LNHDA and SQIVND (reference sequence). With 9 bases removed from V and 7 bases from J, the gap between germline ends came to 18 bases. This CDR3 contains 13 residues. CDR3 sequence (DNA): TGTGCCAGCAACCCCCGGGGGGTAGGTGGCTACACCTTC. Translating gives CASNPRGVGGYTF. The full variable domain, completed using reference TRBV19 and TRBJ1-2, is DGGITQSPKYLFRKEGQNVTLSCEQNLNHDAMYWYRQDPGQGLRLIYYSQIVNDFQKGDIAEGYSVSREKKESFPLTVTSAQKNPTAFYLCASNPRGVGGYTFGSGTRLTVV.

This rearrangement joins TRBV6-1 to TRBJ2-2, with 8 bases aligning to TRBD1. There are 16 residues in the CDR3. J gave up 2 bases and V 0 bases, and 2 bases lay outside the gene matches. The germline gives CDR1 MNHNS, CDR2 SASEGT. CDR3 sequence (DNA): TGTGCCAGCAGTGAAGCTACAGGGGGAAACACCGGGGAGCTGTTTTTT. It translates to CASSEATGGNTGELFF.